These 27 T cell receptor beta chains share one sample of origin, sequenced in a study of T cells after yellow fever vaccination. TCRdb re-called the 5' RACE reads through MiXCR, storing one row per CDR3 protein. The repertoire holds 350,000 to 450,000 distinct CDR3 sequences, with about 19% as singletons. Sequenced here: PBMCs, sampled before the yellow fever booster vaccination. These receptors came from a man aged 18 to 29 who received the YFV17D yellow fever vaccine.

This clonotype occurred a few times. This sequence joins TRBV4-3 and TRBJ2-7, with D possibly being TRBD2 (5 bases). V was trimmed by 2 bases and J by 0 bases, leaving 11 bases between them. The CDR3 sequence is 15 residues long. The V gene's germline CDR1 is LGHNA and CDR2 YSLEER. DNA of the CDR3: TGCGCCAGCAGCCAATCCCGGGGTTACTCCTACGAGCAGTACTTC. Amino acid sequence: CASSQSRGYSYEQYF.

This clonotype was recorded a few times. This chain connects TRBV9 to TRBJ2-7, with 9 bases matching TRBD1. The CDR3 loop spans 16 amino acids. Trimming cost V 3 bases and J 3 bases; bases outside gene matches: 10. Germline assignment: CDR1 SGDLS and CDR2 YYNGEE. The CDR3 region has the DNA TGTGCCAGCAGCGAAACTCCCGGGACAGGGTACTACGAGCAGTACTTC. It encodes CASSETPGTGYYEQYF. Drawing the rest from reference TRBV9 and TRBJ2-7, the complete variable domain is DSGVTQTPKHLITATGQRVTLRCSPRSGDLSVYWYQQSLDQGLQFLIQYYNGEERAKGNILERFSAQQFPDLHSELNLSSLELGDSALYFCASSETPGTGYYEQYFGPGTRLTVT.

This clonotype has more than one count but fewer than ten. This sequence joins TRBV6-5 and TRBJ2-6; perhaps TRBD1 as D (6 bases). Germline assignment: CDR1 MNHEY and CDR2 SVGAGI. V was clipped by 8 bases and J by 4 bases, with 18 bases between them. The CDR3 sequence is 16 residues long. The DNA for the CDR3 is TGTGCCAGCCGTATTTTTACAGGGTTGGGGGCCAACGTCCTGACTTTC. Protein: CASRIFTGLGANVLTF.

The J gene is TRBJ2-7, the V gene TRBV7-9; D possibly corresponds to TRBD2 (5 bases). Trimming stripped 7 bases from V and 1 base from J, with 17 bases between. This CDR3 has 15 residues. The V gene's germline CDR1 is SEHNR and CDR2 FQNEAQ (reference sequence). The CDR3 coding sequence is TGTGCCAGCACCGTCTCCGGACTCGATTCCTACGAGCAGTACTTC. Protein sequence: CASTVSGLDSYEQYF.

The chain combines TRBV27 with TRBJ2-1, with 7 bases fitting TRBD1. The CDR3 contains 13 residues. Germline CDR1 and CDR2: MNHEY and SMNVEV (reference sequence). J was trimmed by 9 bases and V by 5 bases; bases with no gene match: 7. The DNA of the CDR3 is TGTGCCAGCAGTGGACAGGCCGTCGGTGAGCAGTTCTTC. Residues: CASSGQAVGEQFF.

This clonotype was recorded a few times. The V and J genes are TRBV7-2 and TRBJ1-4, with no clear D. Trimming took off 5 bases at V and 8 bases at J, with 12 bases between the two ends. Looked up from germline, CDR1 is SGHTA and CDR2 is FQGNSA. The CDR3 is 13 amino acids. CDR3 DNA: TGTGCCAGCAGCCTAGAAGGGAGGGAAAAACTGTTTTTT. Protein sequence: CASSLEGREKLFF.

The chain combines TRBV5-1 with TRBJ2-7; 9 nucleotides line up with TRBD1. Trimming took 0 bases from V and 5 from J; bases not matched to a gene: 6. The germline V gene encodes CDR1 SGHRS and CDR2 YFSETQ. The CDR3 loop spans 15 amino acids. The CDR3 DNA is TGCGCCAGCAGCTTGGCGGGACAGGGAATGGACGAGCAGTACTTC. This gives the protein CASSLAGQGMDEQYF.

The rearrangement uses TRBV5-1 and TRBJ2-1; D is uncertain. The CDR3 contains 11 residues. The germline CDR1 and CDR2 sequences are SGHRS and YFSETQ. V lost 1 base and J lost 8, with 4 bases in between. For the CDR3, the DNA is TGCGCCAGCAGCTTGTACTATGAGCAGTTCTTC. It yields the protein CASSLYYEQFF.

This clonotype was seen only a few times. The V call is TRBV20-1, the J call TRBJ2-1; 7 positions match TRBD1. After removal of 6 bases from V and 5 bases from J, the junction contained 10 bases not matched to a gene. CDR3 size: 14 residues. The V gene's germline CDR1 is DFQATT and CDR2 SNEGSKA (reference sequence). The DNA of the CDR3 is TGCAGTGCCAGCACGGGACAGTCTAACAATGAGCAGTTCTTC. Its protein is CSASTGQSNNEQFF.

This clonotype was recorded a few times. The J gene is TRBJ1-6, the V gene TRBV20-1; a possible D gene is TRBD1 (6 bases). Germline-derived CDR1 and CDR2 are DFQATT and SNEGSKA (reference sequence). This CDR3 is 16 amino acids long. V lost 6 bases and J 8 bases, leaving 23 bases between the germline ends. The CDR3: CSAPRNGQKYDSPLHF. DNA of the CDR3: TGCAGTGCACCCCGAAATGGACAGAAATATGATTCACCCCTCCACTTT.

This clonotype was seen a handful of times. The rearrangement uses TRBV6-1 and TRBJ1-1; D gene uncertain. V dropped 3 bases and J dropped 0 bases, with 5 bases sitting between them. This CDR3 region has 13 residues. Germline values: CDR1 MNHNS, CDR2 SASEGT. CDR3 coding DNA: TGTGCCAGCAGTGAGAGCATGAACACTGAAGCTTTCTTT. Protein sequence: CASSESMNTEAFF.

This clonotype showed up just a few times. This rearrangement joins TRBV15 to TRBJ2-1, with 7 bases lining up with TRBD2. V trimming: 1 base; J trimming: 8 bases; junction bases outside the gene matches: 5. The CDR3 has 14 amino acids. Germline V gene data show CDR1 as LNHNV and CDR2 as YYDKDF (reference sequence). In DNA, the CDR3 is TGTGCCACCAGCAGAGGGAGGGGAGGGGATGAGCAGTTCTTC. Translated, it gives CATSRGRGGDEQFF.

The genes are TRBV9 and TRBJ2-7; D call uncertain. V gave up 2 bases and J gave up 3 bases, with 15 bases separating them. Germline V lookup: CDR1 SGDLS, CDR2 YYNGEE. The length of the CDR3 is 15 residues. The CDR3 loop is CASSVGQQCYYEQYV. CDR3 sequence (DNA): TGTGCCAGCAGCGTCGGCCAACAGTGTTACTACGAGCAGTACGTC.

The V call is TRBV20-1, the J call TRBJ1-5; the match to TRBD1 covers 9 bases. J gave up 6 bases and V 3 bases, and 21 bases lay outside the gene matches. This CDR3 has 19 amino acids. CDR1 is DFQATT and CDR2 is SNEGSKA in the germline V gene (reference sequence). Here the CDR3 reads CSARKFGTGWYRGGQPQHF. The DNA of the CDR3 is TGCAGTGCTAGGAAGTTCGGGACAGGGTGGTACAGAGGAGGTCAGCCCCAGCATTTT.

The rearrangement uses TRBV18 and TRBJ1-1, with no clear D. V was pared by 2 bases and J by 9 bases, with 10 bases between. The CDR3 is made up of 12 amino acids. The germline gives CDR1 KGHSH, CDR2 LQKENI. Here the CDR3 reads CASSPEHTKAFF. For the CDR3, the DNA is TGTGCCAGCTCACCAGAGCACACAAAAGCTTTCTTT. Drawing the rest from reference TRBV18 and TRBJ1-1, the complete variable domain is NAGVMQNPRHLVRRRGQEARLRCSPMKGHSHVYWYRQLPEEGLKFMVYLQKENIIDESGMPKERFSAEFPKEGPSILRIQQVVRGDSAAYFCASSPEHTKAFFGQGTRLTVV.

This clonotype was observed many times. V and J are TRBV12-3 or TRBV12-4 and TRBJ2-7; D call uncertain. This CDR3 has 14 amino acids. V was cut by 4 bases and J by 0 bases, with 10 bases left in between. The DNA of the CDR3 is TGTGCCAGCAGTTCGGGTCGGAGCTCCTACGAGCAGTACTTC. This gives the protein CASSSGRSSYEQYF.

The rearrangement uses TRBV15 and TRBJ1-5; tentative D call: TRBD1 (5 bases). Germline CDR1 and CDR2: LNHNV and YYDKDF (reference sequence). The CDR3 length is 13 residues. V gave up 8 bases and J gave up 6 bases, with 14 bases separating them. The CDR3 reads CATAIRDGQPQHF. The CDR3 nucleotides read TGTGCCACCGCCATCAGGGACGGTCAGCCCCAGCATTTT.

V and J are TRBV12-3 or TRBV12-4 and TRBJ1-1, with D hard to call. V was clipped by 2 bases and J by 5 bases, with 12 bases between them. The CDR3 length is 14 residues. CDR3 sequence reads: CASSLTEVDTEAFF. For the CDR3, the DNA is TGTGCCAGCAGTTTAACTGAAGTGGATACTGAAGCTTTCTTT.

This clonotype was seen more than once but under ten times. The rearrangement links TRBV6-5 to TRBJ2-6; the D is unclear. The V gene lost 5 bases and the J gene lost 1 base, with 3 bases spanning the gap. Per the germline V gene, CDR1 is MNHEY and CDR2 is SVGAGI. This CDR3 contains 13 residues. The CDR3 DNA reads TGTGCCAGCAGTGCATCTGGGGCCAACGTCCTGACTTTC. This gives the protein CASSASGANVLTF.

This clonotype came up a few times. This sequence joins TRBV7-2 and TRBJ2-1; tentative D call: TRBD2 (7 bases). The CDR3 is 14 residues long. V shed 0 bases and J shed 9 bases, with 12 bases lying between them. CDR1 is SGHTA, CDR2 FQGNSA, per germline. CDR3 nucleotide sequence: TGTGCCAGCAGCTTAGCGGGGGGGCCGACTGAGCAGTTCTTC. It is translated as CASSLAGGPTEQFF.

In its sample, this clonotype was seen many times. J is TRBJ2-2 and V is TRBV5-1, with D uncertain. The CDR3 contains 14 residues. Germline loops: CDR1 SGHRS, CDR2 YFSETQ. V was trimmed by 4 bases and J by 6 bases, leaving 13 bases between them. The CDR3 sequence: CASSIAPASGELFF. CDR3 coding DNA: TGCGCCAGCAGCATTGCCCCAGCGTCCGGGGAGCTGTTTTTT.

The chain carries TRBV7-2 and TRBJ2-7; TRBD1 matches at 8 bases. The length of the CDR3 is 15 residues. V gave up 3 bases and J gave up 2 bases; unmatched junction bases: 6. Germline V CDR1 and CDR2: SGHTA, FQGNSA. CDR3 DNA sequence: TGTGCCAGCAGCTTCTCTGGACAGGGCCCCTACGAGCAGTACTTC. As protein: CASSFSGQGPYEQYF.

The chain uses TRBV7-2 and TRBJ1-1, with D perhaps TRBD1 (5 bases). CDR3 size: 15 residues. CDR1 is SGHTA, CDR2 FQGNSA, per germline. V lost 0 bases, J lost 7 bases, and 15 bases lay in between. CDR3 in amino acids: CASSLAKSWGIEAFF. For the CDR3, the DNA is TGTGCCAGCAGCTTAGCGAAGTCTTGGGGGATTGAAGCTTTCTTT.

The chain is built from TRBV12-3 or TRBV12-4 and TRBJ1-2; no firm D call. V shed 8 bases and J shed 8 bases, with 15 bases lying between them. This CDR3 has 12 residues. The CDR3 reads CASGAPGVGYTF. CDR3 DNA sequence: TGTGCCAGCGGTGCCCCCGGCGTAGGCTACACCTTC.

This sequence joins TRBV7-2 and TRBJ2-5; D unresolved. This CDR3 region has 12 residues. Looked up from germline, CDR1 is SGHTA and CDR2 is FQGNSA. Deletions cut 0 bases from V and 5 bases from J, with 4 bases between. CDR3 in amino acids: CASSLAPETQYF. The CDR3 DNA follows: TGTGCCAGCAGCTTAGCGCCGGAGACCCAGTACTTC.

The chain recombines TRBV3-1 with TRBJ2-7, with D possibly being TRBD1 (5 bases). The V end lost 4 bases, the J end lost 4 bases, and 14 bases lay between the germline ends. CDR1 and CDR2 (germline): LGHDT, YNNKEL (reference sequence). The CDR3 length is 14 residues. CDR3 in amino acids: CASSRSSQGYEQYF. The CDR3 nucleotides read TGTGCCAGCAGCCGATCGTCGCAGGGTTACGAGCAGTACTTC.

Many counts were recorded for this clonotype. The chain carries TRBV3-1 and TRBJ2-4; D may be TRBD1 or TRBD2 (5 bases each). Trimming took off 2 bases at V and 5 bases at J, with 10 bases between the two ends. This CDR3 is built from 14 residues. The germline V gene encodes CDR1 LGHDT and CDR2 YNNKEL (reference sequence). The CDR3 DNA follows: TGTGCCAGCAGCCAACGGGACGGAGAAAACATTCAGTACTTC. Its protein is CASSQRDGENIQYF. The full variable domain, rest sourced from reference TRBV3-1 and TRBJ2-4, is DTAVSQTPKYLVTQMGNDKSIKCEQNLGHDTMYWYKQDSKKFLKIMFSYNNKELIINETVPNRFSPKSPDKAHLNLHINSLELGDSAVYFCASSQRDGENIQYFGAGTRLSVL.